The 25 T cell receptor beta chains presented below share a single source sample, sequenced in a study of OX40 agonist ivuxolimab in advanced cancers. TCRdb's copy holds only in-frame clones and misses some; the assay was immunoSEQ multiplex PCR. There are tens of thousands of clones in the sample; about 83% occur only once, and about 1.5% lies in the top ten. Sequenced here: CD4+ or CD8+ T cells sorted from blood, sampled in a trial of the OX40 agonist ivuxolimab. All receptors come from an adult with an advanced solid tumor such as melanoma, head and neck, liver or kidney cancer.

V usage is TRBV7-9 and J usage is TRBJ1-2; a weak D match, TRBD1 (5 bases). Germline V gene lookup returns CDR1 SEHNR and CDR2 FQNEAQ (reference sequence). The CDR3 covers 16 residues. Trimming shortened V by 6 bases and J by 2 bases, and 19 bases separated the two germline ends. Here the CDR3 reads CASSQTPGTGNYGYTF. For the CDR3, the DNA is TGTGCCAGCAGTCAAACGCCCGGGACGGGCAACTATGGCTACACCTTC.

This clone was counted a few times. The chain recombines TRBV5-1 with TRBJ2-7, with TRBD1 matching 9 bases. Germline lookup yields CDR1 SGHRS and CDR2 YFSETQ. The V gene end was trimmed by 5 bases and the J gene end by 0 bases; junction bases not matched to a gene: 9. The CDR3 loop spans 16 amino acids. The CDR3: CASRRTGAVVSYEQYF. In nucleotides, the CDR3 is TGCGCCAGCAGAAGGACAGGGGCCGTAGTCTCCTACGAGCAGTACTTC.

The chain employs TRBV30 and TRBJ2-3; D is possibly TRBD2 (6 bases). V gave up 2 bases and J gave up 4 bases, with 10 bases separating them. Germline CDR1 and CDR2: GTSNPN and SVGIG (reference sequence). CDR3 size: 13 residues. CDR3 amino acids: CAWSPPGADTQYF. The CDR3, as DNA: TGTGCCTGGAGTCCCCCGGGAGCAGATACGCAGTATTTT.

This clone was observed a few times. This could be a read error, since a much larger clone is one nucleotide away. Other DNA sequences within the sample encode an identical CDR3. The rearrangement uses TRBV6-6 and TRBJ1-4; D call uncertain. This CDR3 is built from 14 residues. V lost 2 bases and J 8 bases, leaving 12 bases between the germline ends. From germline, CDR1 is MNHNY and CDR2 SVGAGI (reference sequence). The CDR3 DNA sequence: TGTGCCAGCAGTTACGGCCAGGAAGGCGAAAAACTGTTTTTT. Translation gives CASSYGQEGEKLFF.

This chain joins TRBV6-5 and TRBJ2-3; 7 bases align to TRBD1. The CDR3 loop spans 15 amino acids. CDR1 and CDR2 (germline): MNHEY, SVGAGI. V was clipped by 6 bases and J by 3 bases; unmatched bases: 9. The CDR3 nucleotides read TGTGCCAGCAGGCTACAGGGGCTCGGGACAGATACGCAGTATTTT. Translation: CASRLQGLGTDTQYF.

The chain joins TRBV5-1 to TRBJ1-6, with 7 bases that match TRBD1. J gave up 0 bases and V 0 bases, and 6 bases lay outside the gene matches. The CDR3 length is 18 residues. Germline V gene sequence: CDR1 SGHRS, CDR2 YFSETQ. The CDR3 here is CASSLGLTGSSYNSPLHF. Here the CDR3 DNA reads TGCGCCAGCAGCTTGGGTTTGACAGGGAGCTCCTATAATTCACCCCTCCACTTT.

This chain joins TRBV2 and TRBJ2-7; weak D call: TRBD1 (5 bases). Germline V gene data show CDR1 as SNHLY and CDR2 as FYNNEI. The CDR3 is made up of 12 amino acids. V gave up 7 bases and J gave up 7 bases, with 14 bases separating them. The CDR3 protein is CASTMDIGEQYF. CDR3 nucleotide sequence: TGTGCCAGCACCATGGACATCGGGGAGCAGTACTTC.

This clone was detected ten times or more. This chain links TRBV11-2 with TRBJ2-7; D is unclear. The CDR3 consists of 12 residues. V dropped 4 bases and J dropped 7 bases, with 11 bases sitting between them. Germline V lookup: CDR1 SGHAT, CDR2 FQNNGV. The CDR3 region has the DNA TGTGCCAGCAGCTCCTTTCTAGGGGAGCAGTACTTC. This gives the protein CASSSFLGEQYF.

This clone was seen a handful of times. The V and J genes are TRBV6-1 and TRBJ1-2, with D possibly being TRBD1 (5 bases). V shed 4 bases and J shed 4 bases, with 10 bases lying between them. This CDR3 is 13 amino acids long. CDR1 and CDR2 from the germline V gene are MNHNS and SASEGT. In nucleotides, the CDR3 is TGTGCCAGCAGTGGGGACGGAACCTATGGCTACACCTTC. It encodes CASSGDGTYGYTF.

The chain joins TRBV7-8 to TRBJ1-2, with 7 positions matching TRBD1. CDR1 SGHVS and CDR2 FQNEAQ come from the germline V gene. V dropped 1 base and J dropped 13; count of bases not matched to a gene: 12. The CDR3 consists of 14 residues. Here the CDR3 reads CASSLEGPTGKGTF. The CDR3 nucleotides read TGTGCCAGCAGCTTAGAGGGGCCGACAGGGAAGGGCACCTTC.

This chain links TRBV7-2 with TRBJ2-2; 9 nucleotides agree with TRBD2. V gave up 1 base and J gave up 5 bases; unmatched junction bases: 11. Germline CDR1 is SGHTA and CDR2 is FQGNSA. CDR3 length: 18 amino acids. The CDR3 DNA is TGTGCCAGCAGCTTAGGCGGTAGCGGGAGTATTAGAACCGGGGAGCTGTTTTTT. Translation: CASSLGGSGSIRTGELFF.

This clone was seen only a few times. The V and J genes are TRBV5-1 and TRBJ2-3; 8 positions agree with TRBD1. The V and J ends lost 0 bases and 10 bases, in that order; junction bases with no gene match: 1. Germline V CDR1 and CDR2: SGHRS, YFSETQ. The CDR3 runs 12 residues. CDR3 in DNA: TGCGCCAGCAGCTTGGAACAGGGGGCGCAGTATTTT. This sequence encodes CASSLEQGAQYF.

V is TRBV5-4 and J is TRBJ2-1; no firm D call. The CDR3 has 11 residues. V lost 2 bases to trimming and J lost 8 bases, with 5 bases between them. The germline V gene encodes CDR1 SGHNT and CDR2 YYREEE (reference sequence). CDR3 nucleotide sequence: TGTGCCAGCAGCTTCCTGGATGAGCAGTTCTTC. Residues: CASSFLDEQFF.

The gene calls are TRBV25-1 and TRBJ1-1; 7 bases match TRBD1. The CDR3 length is 14 residues. V lost 5 bases and J lost 0; bases outside the gene matches: 3. Germline V gene lookup returns CDR1 MGHDK and CDR2 SYGVNS. This CDR3 is CASSQTGMNTEAFF. CDR3 sequence (DNA): TGTGCCAGCAGTCAGACAGGGATGAACACTGAAGCTTTCTTT.

The rearrangement uses TRBV6-1 and TRBJ1-1; D possibly corresponds to TRBD1 (5 bases). The CDR3 covers 11 residues. The germline V and J ends were trimmed by 10 bases and 8 bases, with 14 bases remaining between them. Germline values: CDR1 MNHNS, CDR2 SASEGT. DNA for the CDR3: TGTGCCACCGCCGGGGCAGCCGAAGCTTTCTTT. As protein: CATAGAAEAFF.

Of note for this clone: Other DNA sequences in the same sample also yield this CDR3. The rearrangement links TRBV7-2 to TRBJ2-5; D ambiguous. Trimming shortened V by 5 bases and J by 5 bases, and 6 bases separated the two germline ends. This CDR3 spans 11 amino acids. CDR1 SGHTA and CDR2 FQGNSA come from the germline V gene. As DNA, the CDR3 is TGTGCCAGCAGCCCTCGGGAGACCCAGTACTTC. It codes for CASSPRETQYF.

The chain recombines TRBV27 with TRBJ1-1; 9 bases are shared with TRBD1. The CDR3 runs 16 residues. V was pared by 0 bases and J by 4 bases, with 6 bases of the junction left unmatched. From germline, CDR1 is MNHEY and CDR2 SMNVEV (reference sequence). CDR3 in amino acids: CASSLSWTGASTEAFF. The CDR3 DNA follows: TGTGCCAGCAGTTTATCCTGGACAGGGGCCAGCACTGAAGCTTTCTTT.

This clone is a singleton in its sample. The J gene is TRBJ2-5, the V gene TRBV5-1, with 12 nucleotides matching TRBD2. This CDR3 comprises 15 residues. The germline gives CDR1 SGHRS, CDR2 YFSETQ. Germline trimming cut 5 bases from V and 5 bases from J; bases unmatched to any gene: 7. The CDR3 loop is CASRPSGGAEETQYF. CDR3 nucleotides: TGCGCCAGCAGGCCTAGCGGGGGGGCAGAGGAGACCCAGTACTTC.

This clone was seen a few times. Germline is not matched at one junction end, which may reflect a read error. V gene TRBV7-2 combines with J gene TRBJ2-3; 7 bases are a match to TRBD1. CDR3 length equals 13 residues. Germline V gene lookup returns CDR1 SGHTA and CDR2 FQGNSA. This CDR3 is CASSPGQDRVFDF. In nucleotides, the CDR3 is TGTGCCAGCAGCCCCGGGCAAGACAGGGTATTCGATTTT.

The chain employs TRBV5-1 and TRBJ2-1; 8 nucleotides align to TRBD2. CDR3 length: 16 amino acids. Germline CDR1 SGHRS, CDR2 YFSETQ. J was trimmed by 1 base and V by 4 bases; bases with no gene match: 7. CDR3 sequence (DNA): TGCGCCAGCAGCCTCGCAGGGACTAGATCCTACAATGAGCAGTTCTTC. Translation gives CASSLAGTRSYNEQFF.

This chain joins TRBV11-3 and TRBJ2-7; TRBD1 matches 7 bases. Unmatched junction bases numbered 4, after V lost 5 bases and J lost 6 bases. The germline V gene has CDR1 SGHNT and CDR2 YENEEA. The CDR3 consists of 12 residues. CDR3 DNA: TGTGCCAGCAGCCCGACAGGGATCGAGCAGTACTTC. As protein: CASSPTGIEQYF.

V is TRBV9 and J is TRBJ1-2, with a possible D match to TRBD1 (5 bases). CDR3 length: 14 amino acids. In germline, CDR1 is SGDLS, CDR2 YYNGEE. The V gene lost 0 bases and the J gene lost 3 bases, with 9 bases spanning the gap. CDR3 DNA: TGTGCCAGCAGCGTAGACCTAGGGGACTATGGCTACACCTTC. This codes for CASSVDLGDYGYTF.

A single count supports this clone. The chain combines TRBV5-5 with TRBJ2-7; the match to TRBD1 covers 8 bases. V was pared by 3 bases and J by 2 bases, with 10 bases of the junction left unmatched. CDR1 SGHKS and CDR2 YYEKEE come from the germline V gene (reference sequence). The CDR3 totals 16 residues. Here the CDR3 DNA reads TGTGCCAGCAGCTGGGGGGACAGGACGGCGGCCTACGAGCAGTACTTC. Amino acid sequence: CASSWGDRTAAYEQYF.

The CDR3 spells CASSYSTGGMGEQYF. In nucleotides, the CDR3 is TGTGCCAGCAGTTACTCGACGGGTGGCATGGGTGAGCAGTACTTC. The chain combines TRBV6-5 with TRBJ2-7; no clear D. Germline V lookup: CDR1 MNHEY, CDR2 SVGAGI. V shed 0 bases and J shed 7 bases, with 16 bases lying between them. The CDR3 runs to 15 residues.

The chain employs TRBV2 and TRBJ2-7; 7 bases fit TRBD1. The CDR3 contains 14 residues. V shed 6 bases and J 1 base; nucleotides not matched to a gene: 6. Germline-derived CDR1 and CDR2 are SNHLY and FYNNEI. The CDR3 nucleotides are TGTGCCAGCAGGGCCGGGACAGCATCCTACGAGCAGTACTTC. This codes for CASRAGTASYEQYF.